The next 11 T cell receptor beta chains were all read from a single sample in a study of blood T cell repertoires in COVID-19. Method: immunoSEQ multiplex PCR; TCRdb's copy keeps in-frame clones and lacks some. The sample has approximately 240,000 clones, about four fifths seen once. The sequenced sample was PBMCs or T cells enriched from blood (not recorded which). The receptors originated from a woman aged 40-49 years with acute COVID-19.

The chain links TRBV2 to TRBJ2-5, with 7 nucleotides matching TRBD1. Germline V gene data show CDR1 as SNHLY and CDR2 as FYNNEI. V lost 9 bases to trimming and J lost 2 bases; unmatched junction nucleotides: 9. The CDR3 sequence is 14 residues long. The CDR3 loop reads CASFPPGQQETQYF. The CDR3 region has the DNA TGTGCCAGTTTTCCCCCGGGACAGCAAGAGACCCAGTACTTC.

The rearrangement links TRBV7-9 to TRBJ2-5, with D possibly TRBD1 on 7 matching bases. This CDR3 is built from 15 residues. The germline gives CDR1 SEHNR, CDR2 FQNEAQ (reference sequence). The V end lost 4 bases, the J end lost 5 bases, and 17 bases lay between the germline ends. The CDR3 protein is CASSYRQGGGETQYF. The CDR3 region has the DNA TGTGCCAGCAGCTATCGACAGGGCGGAGGGGAGACCCAGTACTTC. The full variable domain, in which reference TRBV7-9 and TRBJ2-5 provide the parts outside the CDR3, is DTGVSQNPRHKITKRGQNVTFRCDPISEHNRLYWYRQTLGQGPEFLTYFQNEAQLEKSRLLSDRFSAERPKGSFSTLEIQRTEQGDSAMYLCASSYRQGGGETQYFGPGTRLLVL.

The rearrangement links TRBV10-2 to TRBJ2-5; 7 nucleotides line up with TRBD2. V dropped 7 bases and J dropped 4; count of bases not matched to a gene: 3. The CDR3 is 12 amino acids. The germline gives CDR1 WSHSY, CDR2 SAAADI. Written as DNA, the CDR3 is TGCGCCAGCAAATCGGGAGGAGAGACCCAGTACTTC. The encoded protein is CASKSGGETQYF.

Only one count was recorded for this clone. V gene TRBV25-1 combines with J gene TRBJ1-1; D might be TRBD1 (5 bases). The germline V gene encodes CDR1 MGHDK and CDR2 SYGVNS. The germline V and J ends were trimmed by 6 bases and 11 bases, with 16 bases remaining between them. This CDR3 has 12 residues. The DNA for the CDR3 is TGTGCCAGCAGCAGGGTGTCAGGTCGCGCTTTCTTT. This gives the protein CASSRVSGRAFF.

The chain combines TRBV2 with TRBJ2-7, with 11 bases fitting TRBD1. The V gene end was trimmed by 1 base and the J gene end by 3 bases; junction bases not matched to a gene: 5. The CDR3 loop spans 16 amino acids. Germline loops: CDR1 SNHLY, CDR2 FYNNEI. The CDR3 sequence is CASSEEGTGGLYEQYF. CDR3 DNA: TGTGCCAGCAGTGAAGAAGGGACAGGGGGACTCTACGAGCAGTACTTC.

J is TRBJ2-7 and V is TRBV11-2, with 8 bases fitting TRBD2. This CDR3 comprises 15 residues. CDR1 is SGHAT, CDR2 FQNNGV, per germline. The J segment lost 1 base and the V segment lost 5 bases, leaving 7 bases of the junction unmatched. This CDR3 reads CASSLVIAGSYEQYF. CDR3 bases: TGTGCCAGCAGCCTAGTAATAGCGGGGTCCTACGAGCAGTACTTC.

This chain uses TRBV9 with TRBJ2-1; 12 nucleotides match TRBD2. J was trimmed by 5 bases and V by 4 bases; bases with no gene match: 7. This CDR3 contains 16 residues. The germline V gene encodes CDR1 SGDLS and CDR2 YYNGEE. The CDR3 spells CASSPGTSGPHNEQFF. CDR3 bases: TGTGCCAGCAGCCCTGGGACTAGCGGGCCCCACAATGAGCAGTTCTTC.

This clone was picked up one time. The chain carries TRBV9 and TRBJ1-2; 7 bases are a match to TRBD1. The germline V gene encodes CDR1 SGDLS and CDR2 YYNGEE. This CDR3 has 16 amino acids. V lost 4 bases to trimming and J lost 1 base; unmatched junction nucleotides: 10. In DNA form, the CDR3 reads TGTGCCAGCAGCCCTGGGGACAGATCCTTTAACTATGGCTACACCTTC. This codes for CASSPGDRSFNYGYTF.

The gene calls are TRBV12-3 or TRBV12-4 and TRBJ2-3; D is unresolved. With 5 bases removed from V and 5 bases from J, the gap between germline ends came to 5 bases. The CDR3 covers 11 residues. This CDR3 is CASSVGDTQYF. For the CDR3, the DNA is TGTGCCAGCAGTGTCGGAGATACGCAGTATTTT.

The chain links TRBV7-8 to TRBJ1-3; no definite D call. V lost 2 bases to trimming and J lost 0 bases, with 14 bases between them. The germline CDR1 and CDR2 sequences are SGHVS and FQNEAQ. The CDR3 totals 17 residues. The CDR3 region is CASSLLPTPTSGNTIYF. CDR3 nucleotide sequence: TGTGCCAGCAGCTTACTCCCGACACCTACCTCTGGAAACACCATATATTTT.

J is TRBJ2-1 and V is TRBV2; D is uncertain. CDR3 length equals 11 residues. V lost 8 bases to trimming and J lost 12 bases, with 14 bases between them. Per the germline V gene, CDR1 is SNHLY and CDR2 is FYNNEI. DNA for the CDR3: TGTGCCAGCTCCCGTAGTACGGGGCAGTTCTTC. Protein product: CASSRSTGQFF. The full variable domain, in which reference TRBV2 and TRBJ2-1 provide the parts outside the CDR3, is EPEVTQTPSHQVTQMGQEVILRCVPISNHLYFYWYRQILGQKVEFLVSFYNNEISEKSEIFDDQFSVERPDGSNFTLKIRSTKLEDSAMYFCASSRSTGQFFGPGTRLTVL.